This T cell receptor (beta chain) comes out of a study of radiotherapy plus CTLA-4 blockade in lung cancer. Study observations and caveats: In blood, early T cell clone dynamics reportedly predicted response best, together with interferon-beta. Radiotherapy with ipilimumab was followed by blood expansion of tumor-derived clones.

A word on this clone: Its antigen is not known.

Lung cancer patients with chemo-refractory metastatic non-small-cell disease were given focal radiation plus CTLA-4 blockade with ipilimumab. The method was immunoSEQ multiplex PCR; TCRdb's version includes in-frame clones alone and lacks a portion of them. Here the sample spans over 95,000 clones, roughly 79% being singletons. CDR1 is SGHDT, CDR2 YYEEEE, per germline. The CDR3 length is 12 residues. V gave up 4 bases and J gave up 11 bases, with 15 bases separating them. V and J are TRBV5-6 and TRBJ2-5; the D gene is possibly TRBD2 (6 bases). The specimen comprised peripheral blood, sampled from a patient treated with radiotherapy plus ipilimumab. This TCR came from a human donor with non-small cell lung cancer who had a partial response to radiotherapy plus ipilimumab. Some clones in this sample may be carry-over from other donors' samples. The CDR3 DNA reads TGTGCCAGCAGCCTGCGGCCGGGGGAGCAGTACTTC. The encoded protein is CASSLRPGEQYF. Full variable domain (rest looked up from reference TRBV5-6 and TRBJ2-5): DAGVTQSPTHLIKTRGQQVTLRCSPKSGHDTVSWYQQALGQGPQFIFQYYEEEERQRGNFPDRFSGHQFPNYSSELNVNALLLGDSALYLCASSLRPGEQYFGPGTRLLVL.